This T cell receptor (beta chain) was sequenced for a study of tumor-infiltrating T cells and Merkel cell polyomavirus (dated by TCRdb to the late 2010s). Context from the whole study: In Merkel cell carcinoma patients, the study examined CD8+ T cells specific for the Merkel cell polyomavirus KLL epitope. The majority of whole-tumor samples consisted of approximately 23-micron curls cut from formalin-fixed, paraffin-embedded tissue blocks. TRB sequencing covered KLL-tetramer-sorted cells from blood or tumor-infiltrating lymphocytes in about 15 samples, plus 12 matched whole-tumor samples. In the whole study, one tumor sample was a frozen nodal tumor digest, and another tumor sample was a flash-frozen core biopsy of a metastasis. Varied, non-standardized therapies, including chemotherapy, radiation and immunotherapies, were received by the patients. Patients came in at different disease stages and had a median follow-up of approximately 3 years, ranging from roughly 1.1 to 6.0 years. What the authors observed across the whole study: KLL-specific TRB repertoires proved diverse and largely private: among more than 350 unique sequences, only one clonotype was public, and a couple of patients shared that clonotype. Only a single viral epitope was studied, so T cells against other Merkel cell polyomavirus epitopes were not captured. A higher intratumoral fraction of KLL-specific T cells (1.9-18% versus about 0-0.15%) was associated with significantly improved MCC-specific survival. The small sample size of the study (n of about 13 patients) is recognized as a limitation. A significant MCC-specific survival advantage (P = 0.0051) was associated with a greater number of unique KLL-specific clonotypes in tumors (about 5-120 vs 0-3).

A remark on this clone: No antigen is known for it. Base qualities are missing; no much larger clone stands one base away.

All patients' tumors stained robustly positive for Merkel cell polyomavirus Large T antigen by immunohistochemistry. Some eleven Merkel cell carcinoma patients were included, each with robust KLL-tetramer+ populations (above 0.04% of CD8+ T cells) in blood and/or cultured TIL. Every patient was Caucasian, and patient ages ranged from roughly 50 to 77 years, with a median of roughly 62 years. Lymph node tumors were analyzed for patients with unknown primaries presenting with nodal disease, or where primary tissue was insufficient. Libraries came from the immunoSEQ multiplex PCR assay. Adaptive Biotechnologies (Seattle, WA) carried out genomic DNA extraction, TRB sequencing and normalization. As for the original processing: Clonality was computed as one minus Shannon entropy of productive TRB sequences normalized by log2 of unique productive sequences. KLL-specific clonotypes in tumors were identified by matching TCRbeta CDR3 amino acid sequences with those from each patient's tetramer-sorted sample. TCRdb obtained this table from immuneACCESS and retained in-frame rearrangements with V and J assigned. These tables miss some clones; where compared with another copy, unresolved V genes account for less than half of the shortfall, and the remainder is unexplained. V, J and clone size are those of that table, while D and trimming were read from the DNA. This sample gives about 25,000 clones in total; nearly 90% of them show up just once. The ten biggest clones cover around 2.8% of the sample.

V is cut by 0 bases and J by 2 bases, and the space between the germline ends is 8 bases. In the germline V gene (reference sequence), CDR1 corresponds to MNHEY and CDR2 to SMNVEV. The CDR3 starts with the cysteine, ends with the phenylalanine, and has 16 residues. Just the 48-base CDR3 DNA is kept, in frame starting at base 1. The sample consisted of lymph node tissue. This sequence originates from a man aged 45-65 years with Merkel cell carcinoma. The V and J segments used are TRBV27 and TRBJ1-6, with a tentative D gene TRBD1 over 5 matching bases. The nucleotides read TGTGCCAGCAGTTTATCCAGGGCTACCTATAATTCACCCCTCCACTTT. Translated, this is CASSLSRATYNSPLHF.